These 18 T cell receptor beta chains originate from one sample sequenced in a study of cytomegalovirus exposure and HLA in healthy donors. A multiplex PCR was run with 60 Vbeta primers and 13 Jbeta primers. TCRdb's table, derived via immunoSEQ multiplex PCR, lists solely in-frame clones and lacks some. This table holds around 120,000 clones, around 80% found once. Material for sequencing was PBMCs. The receptors shown here come from a man aged 50-60 years in good health and CMV-seronegative.

This chain uses TRBV14 with TRBJ2-3, with TRBD1 matching 8 bases. Germline values: CDR1 SGHDN, CDR2 FVKESK. This CDR3 comprises 14 residues. V trimming: 4 bases; J trimming: 7 bases; junction bases outside the gene matches: 7. The CDR3 protein is CASSPRQGMNTQYF. In DNA form, the CDR3 reads TGTGCCAGCAGCCCCAGACAGGGGATGAATACGCAGTATTTT.

J is TRBJ1-2 and V is TRBV7-2; 9 bases line up with TRBD1. Germline V gives CDR1 SGHTA, CDR2 FQGNSA. The trim removed 3 bases at V and 5 bases at J, leaving 10 bases unmatched. The CDR3 sequence is 16 residues long. CDR3 nucleotides: TGTGCCAGCAGCTTGAGGAGAGGACAGGGGTATTATGGCTACACCTTC. Translation gives CASSLRRGQGYYGYTF. Full variable domain (rest looked up from reference TRBV7-2 and TRBJ1-2): GAGVSQSPSNKVTEKGKDVELRCDPISGHTALYWYRQSLGQGLEFLIYFQGNSAPDKSGLPSDRFSAERTGGSVSTLTIQRTQQEDSAVYLCASSLRRGQGYYGYTFGSGTRLTVV.

This chain links TRBV18 with TRBJ2-7, with 7 bases matching TRBD1. V dropped 1 base and J dropped 4; count of bases not matched to a gene: 13. The CDR3 spans 17 residues. Germline CDR1 and CDR2: KGHSH and LQKENI. Written as DNA, the CDR3 is TGTGCCAGCTCACCACTTAGCCCCCCGTACAGGGGATACGAGCAGTACTTC. Translated: CASSPLSPPYRGYEQYF.

This chain links TRBV6-1 with TRBJ2-7; 8 bases map to TRBD2. The CDR3 has 14 residues. Germline V gene lookup returns CDR1 MNHNS and CDR2 SASEGT. V shed 5 bases, J shed 3 bases, and the junction held 6 bases outside the gene matches. The CDR3 sequence: CASSPGLGGYEQYF. CDR3 DNA: TGTGCCAGCAGTCCGGGACTAGGGGGCTACGAGCAGTACTTC.

V usage is TRBV30 and J usage is TRBJ2-1; 8 bases fit TRBD2. Per germline, CDR1 GTSNPN and CDR2 SVGIG (reference sequence). The CDR3 length is 11 residues. The junction had 5 bases not matched to a gene; V was cut back by 6 bases and J by 10 bases. CDR3 sequence reads: CACGGEGEQFF. The CDR3 DNA reads TGTGCCTGCGGGGGGGAGGGGGAGCAGTTCTTC.

V and J are TRBV7-9 and TRBJ2-7; tentatively, D is TRBD2 (5 bases). This CDR3 has 12 amino acids. Germline lookup yields CDR1 SEHNR and CDR2 FQNEAQ (reference sequence). V was pared by 2 bases and J by 5 bases, with 7 bases between. CDR3 in amino acids: CASSLMGDEQYF. CDR3 coding DNA: TGTGCCAGCAGCTTAATGGGAGACGAGCAGTACTTC.

This clone was observed a few times. The chain links TRBV27 to TRBJ1-6; 7 positions match TRBD1. Germline V gene lookup returns CDR1 MNHEY and CDR2 SMNVEV (reference sequence). The CDR3 covers 15 residues. Trimming cost V 4 bases and J 4 bases; bases outside gene matches: 4. The DNA for the CDR3 is TGTGCCAGCAGTTCGACAGGGATATATAATTCACCCCTCCACTTT. Encoded protein: CASSSTGIYNSPLHF.

V and J are TRBV29-1 and TRBJ2-1; unclear D gene. The length of the CDR3 is 13 residues. V was trimmed by 3 bases and J by 0 bases, leaving 6 bases between them. The germline CDR1 and CDR2 sequences are SQVTM and ANQGSEA. The chain's CDR3 is CSVDKSSYNEQFF. DNA of the CDR3: TGCAGCGTTGACAAGAGCTCCTACAATGAGCAGTTCTTC.

The V and J genes are TRBV28 and TRBJ2-3, with no clear D. CDR1 MDHEN and CDR2 SYDVKM come from the germline V gene. This CDR3 has 14 residues. V was cut by 6 bases and J by 4 bases, with 14 bases left in between. The CDR3 loop is CASSRSVSADTQYF. CDR3 sequence (DNA): TGTGCCAGCAGCCGATCAGTATCCGCAGATACGCAGTATTTT.

The chain combines TRBV4-2 with TRBJ2-6; D not certain. The germline CDR1 and CDR2 sequences are LGHNA and YNFKEQ. The CDR3 runs 18 residues. Trimming cost V 2 bases and J 0 bases, with 14 bases left between them. The CDR3 loop is CASSQSAEIYSGANVLTF. The CDR3 DNA reads as TGTGCCAGCAGCCAATCCGCAGAAATATACTCTGGGGCCAACGTCCTGACTTTC.

The V and J genes are TRBV6-5 and TRBJ2-1; 7 bases match TRBD2. The V and J ends lost 7 bases and 4 bases, in that order; junction bases with no gene match: 10. The germline V gene encodes CDR1 MNHEY and CDR2 SVGAGI. This CDR3 contains 15 residues. Here the CDR3 DNA reads TGTGCCAGCACCCCGGGGACGGGGGGTTACAATGAGCAGTTCTTC. Protein product: CASTPGTGGYNEQFF.

The chain joins TRBV28 to TRBJ2-7; 8 bases line up with TRBD1. Germline V lookup: CDR1 MDHEN, CDR2 SYDVKM. With 2 bases clipped from V and 6 bases from J, the junction kept 15 bases outside the gene matches. The CDR3 runs 17 residues. CDR3 sequence reads: CASSLGQGALSLGEQYF. DNA of the CDR3: TGTGCCAGCAGTTTAGGCCAGGGGGCCCTTTCTCTTGGCGAGCAGTACTTC.

This CDR3 reads CAISFRGGGGQETQYF. Written as DNA, the CDR3 is TGTGCCATCAGCTTCCGCGGGGGTGGGGGCCAAGAGACCCAGTACTTC. The chain joins TRBV10-3 to TRBJ2-5, with 7 bases identical to TRBD2. The CDR3 has 16 residues. V gave up 6 bases and J gave up 1 base; unmatched junction bases: 11. Germline CDR1 ENHRY, CDR2 SYGVKD.

The chain is built from TRBV6-4 and TRBJ2-3, with TRBD2 matching 10 bases. Per the germline V gene, CDR1 is MRHNA and CDR2 is SNTAGT. The CDR3 has 15 residues. The ends lost 2 bases at V and 2 bases at J; junction bases unmatched: 1. CDR3 sequence reads: CASSDLAGDTDTQYF. The CDR3, as DNA: TGTGCCAGCAGTGACCTAGCGGGGGACACAGATACGCAGTATTTT.

This rearrangement joins TRBV5-1 to TRBJ1-4; TRBD1 matches at 8 bases. The CDR3 runs 15 residues. J was trimmed by 10 bases and V by 2 bases; bases with no gene match: 10. The germline V gene encodes CDR1 SGHRS and CDR2 YFSETQ. The CDR3 here is CASSFETGDLRKLFF. The CDR3 nucleotides read TGCGCCAGCAGCTTTGAGACAGGGGATCTTAGAAAACTGTTTTTT.

This clone has more than one count but fewer than ten. This rearrangement joins TRBV7-2 to TRBJ2-7; the match to TRBD2 covers 12 bases. J gave up 7 bases and V 2 bases, and 15 bases lay outside the gene matches. The CDR3 sequence is 18 residues long. The germline gives CDR1 SGHTA, CDR2 FQGNSA. The CDR3 is CASSLLAGGPASSGEQYF. The CDR3 nucleotides are TGTGCCAGCAGCTTACTAGCGGGAGGGCCTGCCAGTTCGGGGGAGCAGTACTTC.

The V and J genes are TRBV5-1 and TRBJ2-1; 7 bases map to TRBD2. The CDR3 is made up of 16 amino acids. Germline CDR1 is SGHRS and CDR2 is YFSETQ. The junction had 6 bases not matched to a gene; V was cut back by 1 base and J by 2 bases. The CDR3 DNA sequence: TGCGCCAGCAGCTTGTTCAGCGGGACCCCCTACAATGAGCAGTTCTTC. Protein sequence: CASSLFSGTPYNEQFF.

V is TRBV6-5 and J is TRBJ1-1; 8 bases match TRBD1. V trimming: 6 bases; J trimming: 3 bases; junction bases outside the gene matches: 6. CDR1 and CDR2 from the germline V gene are MNHEY and SVGAGI. The length of the CDR3 is 14 residues. CDR3 region: CASRLTGVYTEAFF. The CDR3 region has the DNA TGTGCCAGCAGATTGACAGGGGTGTACACTGAAGCTTTCTTT.